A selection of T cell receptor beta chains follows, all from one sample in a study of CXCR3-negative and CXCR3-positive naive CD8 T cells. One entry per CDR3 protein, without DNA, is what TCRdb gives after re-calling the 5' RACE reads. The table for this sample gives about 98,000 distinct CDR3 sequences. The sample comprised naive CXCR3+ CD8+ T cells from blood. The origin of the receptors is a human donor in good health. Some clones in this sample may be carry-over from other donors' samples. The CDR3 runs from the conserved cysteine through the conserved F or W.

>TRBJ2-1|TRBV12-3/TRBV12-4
CASTLRLASADEQFF
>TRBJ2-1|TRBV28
CASTWGTGYNEQFF
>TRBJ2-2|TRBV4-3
CASSQDLKRGGNTGELFF
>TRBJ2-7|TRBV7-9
CASSSRDRGPGSYEQYF
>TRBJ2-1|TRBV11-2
CASSLETSAFYNEQFF
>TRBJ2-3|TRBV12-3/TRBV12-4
CASSGLADTDTQYF
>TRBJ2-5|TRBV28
CASSFPTRTGMGKETQYF
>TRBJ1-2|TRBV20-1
CSARSPGGLDYGCTF
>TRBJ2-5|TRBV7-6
CASRGERGRPETQYF
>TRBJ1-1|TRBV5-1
CASSWDANTEAFF
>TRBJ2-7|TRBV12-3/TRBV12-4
CASSLSGPLRYEQYF
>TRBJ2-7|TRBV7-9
CASSFSIGTGTTSYEQYF
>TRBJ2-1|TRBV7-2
CASSPVSSYNEQFF
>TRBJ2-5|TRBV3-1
CASSQGSGDQETQYF
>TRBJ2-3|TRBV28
CASRAVGTLGDTQYF
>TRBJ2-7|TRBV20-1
CSAAGGAISSYEQYF
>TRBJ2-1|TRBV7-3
CASSLNGLAGGPYNEQFF
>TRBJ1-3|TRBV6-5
CASSSGDTIYF
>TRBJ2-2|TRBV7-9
CASSLAAGELFF
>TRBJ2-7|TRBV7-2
CASSLLRAKSYEQYF
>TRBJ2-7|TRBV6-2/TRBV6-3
CASRPLGTNHEQYF
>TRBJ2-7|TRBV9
CVSSDDSYEQYF
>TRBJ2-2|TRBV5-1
CASLGTMNTGELFF
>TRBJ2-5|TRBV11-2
CASSLAGFGGTQYF
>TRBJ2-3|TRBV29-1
CSVGGLGGLITDTQYF
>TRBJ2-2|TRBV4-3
CASSPEGYTGELFF
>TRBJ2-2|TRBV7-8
CASSLGTSNTGELFF
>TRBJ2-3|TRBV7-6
CASSFRRTGSTTDTQYF
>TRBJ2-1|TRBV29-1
CSVDGDRDSYNEQFF
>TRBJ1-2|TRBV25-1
CASSALAIQGFEVYGYTF
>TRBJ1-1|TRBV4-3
CASSQDPPSVIVNTEAFF
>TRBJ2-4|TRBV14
CASSQAKGLAKNIQYF
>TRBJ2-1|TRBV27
CASSLGQEVFNEQFF
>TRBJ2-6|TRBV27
CASSLTGLSGANVLTF
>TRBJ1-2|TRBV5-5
CASSFWTGSNYGYTF
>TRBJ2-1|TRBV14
CASSQSRGNEQFF
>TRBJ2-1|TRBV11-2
CASSSGLEGGYNEQFF
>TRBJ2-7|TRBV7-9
CASSLSPDAGSYEQYF
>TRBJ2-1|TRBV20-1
CSATGTRAYNEQFF
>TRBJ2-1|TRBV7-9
CASSFLLANNERFF
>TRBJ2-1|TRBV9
CASSSGTQYNEQFF
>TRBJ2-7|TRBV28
CASGPRGLSSYEQYF
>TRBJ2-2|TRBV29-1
CSVERSRNTGEPFF
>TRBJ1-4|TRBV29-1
CSVERRQGRDEKLFF
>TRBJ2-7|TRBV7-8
CASSDMDRGEYF
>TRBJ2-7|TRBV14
CASSQGQIGSYEQYF
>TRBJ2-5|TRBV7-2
CASSLWETQYF
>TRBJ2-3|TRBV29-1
CSAPPGQGTDTQYF
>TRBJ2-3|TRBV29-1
CSVSAAQRGASTDTQYF
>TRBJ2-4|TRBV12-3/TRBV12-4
CASRPSGGPPKNIRYF
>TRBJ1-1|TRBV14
CASSQGPGGNTEAFF
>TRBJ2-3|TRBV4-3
CASSQDRGAVPGGTQYF